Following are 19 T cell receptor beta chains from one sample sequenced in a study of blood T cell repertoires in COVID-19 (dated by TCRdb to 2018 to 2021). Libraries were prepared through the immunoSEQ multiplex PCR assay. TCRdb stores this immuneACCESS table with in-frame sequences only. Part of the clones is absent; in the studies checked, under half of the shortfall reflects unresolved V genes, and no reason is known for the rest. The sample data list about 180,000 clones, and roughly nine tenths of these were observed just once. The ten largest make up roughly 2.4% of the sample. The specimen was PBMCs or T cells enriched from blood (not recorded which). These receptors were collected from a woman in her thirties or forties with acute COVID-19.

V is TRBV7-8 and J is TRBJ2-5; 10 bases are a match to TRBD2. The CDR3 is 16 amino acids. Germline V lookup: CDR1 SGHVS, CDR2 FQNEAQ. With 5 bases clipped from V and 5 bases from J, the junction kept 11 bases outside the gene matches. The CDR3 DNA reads TGTGCCAGCAGCCCACAGGCTAGCGGGGGCTACGAGACCCAGTACTTC. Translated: CASSPQASGGYETQYF. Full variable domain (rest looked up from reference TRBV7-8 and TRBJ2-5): GAGVSQSPRYKVAKRGQDVALRCDPISGHVSLFWYQQALGQGPEFLTYFQNEAQLDKSGLPSDRFFAERPEGSVSTLKIQRTQQEDSAVYLCASSPQASGGYETQYFGPGTRLLVL.

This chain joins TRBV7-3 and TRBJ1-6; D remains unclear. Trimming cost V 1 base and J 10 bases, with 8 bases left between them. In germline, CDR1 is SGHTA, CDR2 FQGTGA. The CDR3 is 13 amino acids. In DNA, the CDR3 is TGTGCCAGCAGCTTAAACCCCCAGTCACCCCTCCACTTT. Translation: CASSLNPQSPLHF.

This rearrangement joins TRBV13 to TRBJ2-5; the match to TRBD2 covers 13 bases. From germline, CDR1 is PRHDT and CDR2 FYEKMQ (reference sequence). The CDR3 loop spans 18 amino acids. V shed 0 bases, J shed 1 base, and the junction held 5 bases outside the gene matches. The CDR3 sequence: CASSLGTSGRGIQETQYF. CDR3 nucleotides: TGTGCCAGCAGCTTAGGCACTAGCGGGAGGGGGATCCAAGAGACCCAGTACTTC. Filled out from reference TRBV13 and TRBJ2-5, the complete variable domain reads AAGVIQSPRHLIKEKRETATLKCYPIPRHDTVYWYQQGPGQDPQFLISFYEKMQSDKGSIPDRFSAQQFSDYHSELNMSSLELGDSALYFCASSLGTSGRGIQETQYFGPGTRLLVL.

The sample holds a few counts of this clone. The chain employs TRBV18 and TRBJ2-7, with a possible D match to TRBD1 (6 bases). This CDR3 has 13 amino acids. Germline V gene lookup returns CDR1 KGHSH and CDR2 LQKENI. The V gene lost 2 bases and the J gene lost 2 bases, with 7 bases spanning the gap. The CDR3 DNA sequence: TGTGCCAGCTCACCAAACAGGGCCTACGAGCAGTACTTC. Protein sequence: CASSPNRAYEQYF.

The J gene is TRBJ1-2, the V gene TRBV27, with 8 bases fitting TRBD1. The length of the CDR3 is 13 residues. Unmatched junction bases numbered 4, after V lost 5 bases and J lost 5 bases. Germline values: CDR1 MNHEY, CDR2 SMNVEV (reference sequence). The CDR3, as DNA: TGTGCCAGCAGTGGGACAGGTCTATATGGCTACACCTTC. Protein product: CASSGTGLYGYTF.

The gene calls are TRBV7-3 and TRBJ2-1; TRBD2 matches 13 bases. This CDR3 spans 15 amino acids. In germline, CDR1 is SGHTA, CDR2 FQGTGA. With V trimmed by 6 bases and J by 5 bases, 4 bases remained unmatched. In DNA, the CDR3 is TGTGCCAGCAGTCGTGGACTAGCGGGAGACAATGAGCAGTTCTTC. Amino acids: CASSRGLAGDNEQFF. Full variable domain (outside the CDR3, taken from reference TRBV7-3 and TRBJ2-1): GAGVSQTPSNKVTEKGKYVELRCDPISGHTALYWYRQSLGQGPEFLIYFQGTGAADDSGLPNDRFFAVRPEGSVSTLKIQRTERGDSAVYLCASSRGLAGDNEQFFGPGTRLTVL.

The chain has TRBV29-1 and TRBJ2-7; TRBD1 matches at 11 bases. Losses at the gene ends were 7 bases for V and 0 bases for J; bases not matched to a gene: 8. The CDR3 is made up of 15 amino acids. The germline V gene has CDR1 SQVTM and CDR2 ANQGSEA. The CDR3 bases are TGCAGCGCCCGAGGGGACAGGGGGGGCTCCTACGAGCAGTACTTC. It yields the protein CSARGDRGGSYEQYF.

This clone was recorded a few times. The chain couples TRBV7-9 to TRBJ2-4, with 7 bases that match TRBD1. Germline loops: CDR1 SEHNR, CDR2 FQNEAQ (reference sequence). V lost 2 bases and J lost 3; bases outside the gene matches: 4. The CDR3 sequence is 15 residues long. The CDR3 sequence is CASSLTGVDKNIQYF. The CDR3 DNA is TGTGCCAGCAGCTTAACAGGGGTAGACAAAAACATTCAGTACTTC.

CDR3 amino acids: CASRDNPGQGFYEQYF. CDR3 in DNA: TGCGCCAGCAGAGATAACCCTGGACAGGGATTCTACGAGCAGTACTTC. V usage is TRBV10-2 and J usage is TRBJ2-7; TRBD1 matches 8 bases. The CDR3 contains 16 residues. J was trimmed by 3 bases and V by 6 bases; bases with no gene match: 13. CDR1 is WSHSY and CDR2 is SAAADI in the germline V gene.

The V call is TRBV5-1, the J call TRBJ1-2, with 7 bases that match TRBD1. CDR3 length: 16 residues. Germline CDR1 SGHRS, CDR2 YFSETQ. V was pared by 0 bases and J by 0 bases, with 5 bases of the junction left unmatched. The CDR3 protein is CASSLGDRLANYGYTF. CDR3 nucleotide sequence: TGCGCCAGCAGCTTGGGGGACAGACTTGCTAACTATGGCTACACCTTC.

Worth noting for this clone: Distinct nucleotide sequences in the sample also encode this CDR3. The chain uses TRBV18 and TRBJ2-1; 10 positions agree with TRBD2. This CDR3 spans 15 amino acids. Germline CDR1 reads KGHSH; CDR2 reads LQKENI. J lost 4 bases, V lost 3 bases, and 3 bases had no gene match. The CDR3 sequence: CASSPRTSGYNEQFF. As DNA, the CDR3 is TGTGCCAGCTCACCTAGGACTAGCGGTTACAATGAGCAGTTCTTC.

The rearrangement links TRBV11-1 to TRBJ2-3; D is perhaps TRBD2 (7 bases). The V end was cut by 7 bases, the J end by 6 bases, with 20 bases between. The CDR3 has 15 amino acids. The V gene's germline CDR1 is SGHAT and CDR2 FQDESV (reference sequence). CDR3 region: CASTRGGGGLDTQYF. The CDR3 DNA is TGTGCCAGCACTAGAGGTGGGGGGGGCCTCGATACGCAGTATTTT.

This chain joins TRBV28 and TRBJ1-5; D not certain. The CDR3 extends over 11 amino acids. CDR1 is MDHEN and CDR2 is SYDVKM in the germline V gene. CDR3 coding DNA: TGTGTCATGTGCGCCAATCAGCCCCAGCATTTT. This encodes CVMCANQPQHF.

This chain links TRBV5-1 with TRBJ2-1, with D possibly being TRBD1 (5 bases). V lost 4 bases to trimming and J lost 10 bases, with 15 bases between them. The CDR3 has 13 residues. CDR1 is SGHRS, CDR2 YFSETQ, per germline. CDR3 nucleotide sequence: TGCGCCAGCAGCCTGATGACAGACTCAGAGCAGTTCTTC. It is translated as CASSLMTDSEQFF.

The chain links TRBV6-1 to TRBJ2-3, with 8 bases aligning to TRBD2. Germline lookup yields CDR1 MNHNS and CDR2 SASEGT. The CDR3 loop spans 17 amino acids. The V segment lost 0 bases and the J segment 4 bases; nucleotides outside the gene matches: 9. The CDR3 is CASSEAPGLAWADTQYF. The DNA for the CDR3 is TGTGCCAGCAGTGAAGCCCCCGGACTAGCTTGGGCAGATACGCAGTATTTT.

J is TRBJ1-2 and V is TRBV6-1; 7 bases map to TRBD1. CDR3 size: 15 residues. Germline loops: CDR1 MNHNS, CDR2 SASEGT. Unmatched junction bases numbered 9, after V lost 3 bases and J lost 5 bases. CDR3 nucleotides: TGTGCCAGCAGTGAGCGCGACGGGACAGAGTATGGCTACACCTTC. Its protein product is CASSERDGTEYGYTF.

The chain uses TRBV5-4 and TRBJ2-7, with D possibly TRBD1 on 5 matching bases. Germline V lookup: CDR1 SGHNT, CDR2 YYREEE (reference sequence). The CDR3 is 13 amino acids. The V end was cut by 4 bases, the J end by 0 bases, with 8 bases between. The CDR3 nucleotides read TGTGCCAGCAGCGGGGCTAGCTCCTACGAGCAGTACTTC. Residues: CASSGASSYEQYF.

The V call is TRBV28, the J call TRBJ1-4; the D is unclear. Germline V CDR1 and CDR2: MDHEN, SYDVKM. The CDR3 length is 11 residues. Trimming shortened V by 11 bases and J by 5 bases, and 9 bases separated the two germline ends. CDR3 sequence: CASEVNEKLFF. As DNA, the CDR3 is TGTGCCTCAGAGGTCAATGAAAAACTGTTTTTT.

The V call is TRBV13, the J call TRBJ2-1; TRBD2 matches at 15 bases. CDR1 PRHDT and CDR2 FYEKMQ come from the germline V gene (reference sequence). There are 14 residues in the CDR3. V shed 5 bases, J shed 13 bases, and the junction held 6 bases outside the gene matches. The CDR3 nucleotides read TGTGCCAGCAGCAAGGGACTAGCGGGGGGCGAACAGTTCTTC. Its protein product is CASSKGLAGGEQFF.